This T cell receptor (beta chain) was retrieved from a study of control samples from healthy donors and cancer patients. Sequencing used immunoSEQ multiplex PCR; TCRdb keeps in-frame clones, though not all of them. The sample has 95,000 to 130,000 clones; around 89% are singletons. Germline-derived CDR1 and CDR2 are SGHRS and YFSETQ. The CDR3 is made up of 15 amino acids. The ends were cut back, 0 bases at V and 3 bases at J, with 13 bases in the middle. The chain joins TRBV5-1 to TRBJ2-7; D may match TRBD1 or TRBD2 (5 bases each). Input material: PBMCs. This clonotype was obtained from a woman between 50 and 59 years old with colorectal cancer. As DNA, the CDR3 is TGCGCCAGCAGCTTGGAATGGGGGACCCTCTACGAGCAGTACTTC. As protein: CASSLEWGTLYEQYF.